The present T cell receptor (beta chain) was sequenced within a study of beta chain features in type 1 diabetes. This clone came up a few times. As yet, its antigen is unknown. Reverse transcription of all isolated RNA meant that expressed TCRB transcripts were sequenced. The data were produced by immunoSEQ multiplex PCR, yet TCRdb's version contains in-frame clones alone and is incomplete. Here the sample spans about 140,000 clones, about 12% being singletons. Findings and limits, study-wide: People with Type 1 diabetes carried modestly yet significantly shorter TCRB CDR3s in all four CD4+ subsets.

V shed 1 base and J shed 3 bases, with 9 bases lying between them. The germline gives CDR1 GTSNPN, CDR2 SVGIG (reference sequence). This CDR3 region has 13 residues. The gene calls are TRBV30 and TRBJ1-1, with D hard to call. Sequencing used central memory CD4+ T cells from blood. This receptor was obtained from a man between 18 and 35 years old with type 1 diabetes. In nucleotides, the CDR3 is TGTGCCTGGAGTGGTTCGGGATACACTGAAGCTTTCTTT. Translating it yields CAWSGSGYTEAFF.